What follows are 28 T cell receptor beta chains derived from one specimen sequenced in a study of T-cell reconstitution after alpha-beta-depleted transplantation in children. Preparation of the TCRbeta library was carried out with unique molecular identifiers. MiXCR was run by TCRdb on the PCR reads, yielding one entry per CDR3 protein. Among 500,000 to 600,000 distinct CDR3 sequences, over 25% were seen once, and the ten largest hold 30% to 40%. The sample consisted of PBMCs, taken before TCRalphabeta/CD19-depleted stem cell transplant. The receptor source for this set is a boy under two years old with Wiskott-Aldrich syndrome, due to receive a stem cell transplant.

The chain employs TRBV10-3 and TRBJ2-7, with TRBD2 matching over 7 bases. The germline V gene has CDR1 ENHRY and CDR2 SYGVKD. Germline trimming cut 5 bases from V and 5 bases from J; bases unmatched to any gene: 3. The CDR3 sequence is 12 residues long. CDR3 sequence reads: CAISRLADEQYF. In DNA form, the CDR3 reads TGTGCCATCAGTCGTCTAGCGGACGAGCAGTACTTC.

This clonotype was observed a few times. This chain joins TRBV5-6 and TRBJ2-7, with 7 bases lining up with TRBD1. CDR1 and CDR2 from the germline V gene are SGHDT and YYEEEE. V dropped 0 bases and J dropped 5; count of bases not matched to a gene: 2. The length of the CDR3 is 13 residues. CDR3 region: CASSLDRGNEQYF. The DNA for the CDR3 is TGTGCCAGCAGCTTGGACAGGGGAAACGAGCAGTACTTC.

The rearrangement uses TRBV2 and TRBJ2-2; 7 nucleotides match TRBD2. CDR3 length equals 14 residues. The J segment lost 5 bases and the V segment lost 11 bases, leaving 11 bases of the junction unmatched. Germline V gene lookup returns CDR1 SNHLY and CDR2 FYNNEI. This CDR3 is CASHRGRRTGELFF. The CDR3 region has the DNA TGTGCCTCCCACCGCGGGAGAAGGACCGGGGAGCTGTTTTTT.

The chain carries TRBV14 and TRBJ2-7; D might be TRBD2 (6 bases). The CDR3 has 15 residues. Germline CDR1 reads SGHDN; CDR2 reads FVKESK. V gave up 4 bases and J gave up 3 bases, with 16 bases separating them. In nucleotides, the CDR3 is TGTGCCAGCAGCCGAGCCCCGGGACTGAACTACGAGCAGTACTTC. Protein product: CASSRAPGLNYEQYF. Combining the CDR3 with reference TRBV14 and TRBJ2-7 gives the whole variable domain EAGVTQFPSHSVIEKGQTVTLRCDPISGHDNLYWYRRVMGKEIKFLLHFVKESKQDESGMPNNRFLAERTGGTYSTLKVQPAELEDSGVYFCASSRAPGLNYEQYFGPGTRLTVT.

J is TRBJ2-5 and V is TRBV7-9; TRBD2 agrees at 11 bases. V dropped 4 bases and J dropped 4; count of bases not matched to a gene: 8. CDR1 and CDR2 (germline): SEHNR, FQNEAQ (reference sequence). The CDR3 has 16 amino acids. CDR3 residues: CASSSDSGRALETQYF. The CDR3 bases are TGTGCCAGCAGCTCGGATAGCGGGAGGGCCTTAGAGACCCAGTACTTC.

This clonotype was observed a handful of times. The V call is TRBV20-1, the J call TRBJ1-6, with D possibly TRBD1 on 5 matching bases. V was trimmed by 0 bases and J by 10 bases, leaving 16 bases between them. CDR1 and CDR2 from the germline V gene are DFQATT and SNEGSKA (reference sequence). The CDR3 is made up of 15 amino acids. The DNA of the CDR3 is TGCAGTGCTAGAGATCCCCCAGGGAGTAACTCACCCCTCCACTTT. Protein product: CSARDPPGSNSPLHF.

V and J are TRBV20-1 and TRBJ2-5; D possibly corresponds to TRBD1 (7 bases). CDR1 is DFQATT and CDR2 is SNEGSKA in the germline V gene (reference sequence). This CDR3 comprises 16 residues. V was trimmed by 0 bases and J by 4 bases, leaving 18 bases between them. In DNA, the CDR3 is TGCAGTGCTAGAGATCGCGGAGGGGGCGTTTTAGAGACCCAGTACTTC. Amino acids: CSARDRGGGVLETQYF.

This chain uses TRBV12-3 or TRBV12-4 with TRBJ2-2; D unclear. With 3 bases removed from V and 6 bases from J, the gap between germline ends came to 11 bases. CDR3 size: 14 residues. CDR3 residues: CASSFVWVSGELFF. The CDR3 coding sequence is TGTGCCAGCAGTTTCGTCTGGGTATCCGGGGAGCTGTTTTTT.

CDR3 sequence reads: CASSLQPQNEQFF. For the CDR3, the DNA is TGTGCCAGCAGCCTCCAGCCCCAAAATGAGCAGTTCTTC. The chain couples TRBV3-1 to TRBJ2-1; unclear D gene. Germline V gene lookup returns CDR1 LGHDT and CDR2 YNNKEL (reference sequence). Trimming took off 4 bases at V and 7 bases at J, with 11 bases between the two ends. The CDR3 has 13 amino acids.

The rearrangement links TRBV29-1 to TRBJ1-2; 7 nucleotides align to TRBD1. The CDR3 totals 13 residues. The junction had 9 bases not matched to a gene; V was cut back by 5 bases and J by 6 bases. The germline gives CDR1 SQVTM, CDR2 ANQGSEA. The DNA of the CDR3 is TGCAGCGTTCCTCGACAGGGCCTTGATGGCTACACCTTC. Translated: CSVPRQGLDGYTF.

In its sample, this clonotype was seen a few times. V gene TRBV15 combines with J gene TRBJ2-7, with D uncertain. The V gene lost 1 base and the J gene lost 4 bases, with 8 bases spanning the gap. The length of the CDR3 is 13 residues. The germline gives CDR1 LNHNV, CDR2 YYDKDF (reference sequence). Here the CDR3 reads CATSRGLTYEQYF. The CDR3 coding sequence is TGTGCCACCAGCAGAGGCCTTACGTACGAGCAGTACTTC. Drawing the rest from reference TRBV15 and TRBJ2-7, the complete variable domain is DAMVIQNPRYQVTQFGKPVTLSCSQTLNHNVMYWYQQKSSQAPKLLFHYYDKDFNNEADTPDNFQSRRPNTSFCFLDIRSPGLGDTAMYLCATSRGLTYEQYFGPGTRLTVT.

This chain joins TRBV7-9 and TRBJ1-4, with TRBD1 as a possible D gene (6 bases). The germline CDR1 and CDR2 sequences are SEHNR and FQNEAQ (reference sequence). The CDR3 sequence is 14 residues long. V shed 2 bases and J shed 8 bases, with 12 bases lying between them. CDR3 amino acids: CASSLSGTREKLFF. The DNA for the CDR3 is TGTGCCAGCAGCTTATCAGGGACAAGGGAAAAACTGTTTTTT.

This clonotype was seen more than once but under ten times. V usage is TRBV4-1 and J usage is TRBJ2-3, with TRBD2 matching over 11 bases. The CDR3 runs 16 residues. The junction had 4 bases not matched to a gene; V was cut back by 5 bases and J by 0 bases. Germline V gene data show CDR1 as MGHRA and CDR2 as YSYEKL. CDR3 sequence (DNA): TGCGCCAGCAGCGCTAGACTAGCGGGGAGCACAGATACGCAGTATTTT. Translated, it gives CASSARLAGSTDTQYF.

This clonotype came up a few times. The chain carries TRBV20-1 and TRBJ2-5; a possible D gene is TRBD2 (6 bases). Germline loops: CDR1 DFQATT, CDR2 SNEGSKA (reference sequence). The CDR3 extends over 12 amino acids. Deletions cut 6 bases from V and 2 bases from J, with 10 bases between. CDR3 sequence (DNA): TGCAGTGCCTCCGCGGGACAAGAGACCCAGTACTTC. Protein product: CSASAGQETQYF.

In this sample, this clonotype turned up a few times. The chain has TRBV7-6 and TRBJ1-1, with D perhaps TRBD1 (5 bases). Trimming removed 5 bases from V and 1 base from J, with 11 bases in between. Germline V gene data show CDR1 as SGHVS and CDR2 as FNYEAQ. The CDR3 loop spans 14 amino acids. The CDR3 sequence is CASSQNQGNTEAFF. In nucleotides, the CDR3 is TGTGCCAGCAGCCAAAACCAGGGGAACACTGAAGCTTTCTTT.

Here the CDR3 DNA reads TGCGCCAGCAGCCAAGATGCATCGAGGTTAGCGGGAGCGCGTTACGAGCAGTACTTC. Protein sequence: CASSQDASRLAGARYEQYF. The V gene is TRBV4-1, the J gene TRBJ2-7, with 9 bases identical to TRBD2. V dropped 0 bases and J dropped 4; count of bases not matched to a gene: 16. Per germline, CDR1 MGHRA and CDR2 YSYEKL. The CDR3 has 19 residues.

V gene TRBV6-1 combines with J gene TRBJ2-1; D not certain. The germline V gene encodes CDR1 MNHNS and CDR2 SASEGT. This CDR3 spans 15 amino acids. V shed 2 bases and J shed 6 bases, with 14 bases lying between them. CDR3 nucleotide sequence: TGTGCCAGCAGTGAAACTTCACCCCTCGGCAATGAGCAGTTCTTC. Its protein is CASSETSPLGNEQFF.

This clonotype was detected only once. The chain has TRBV20-1 and TRBJ1-1; no clear D. Germline-derived CDR1 and CDR2 are DFQATT and SNEGSKA (reference sequence). V was pared by 3 bases and J by 0 bases, with 14 bases between. The CDR3 sequence is 15 residues long. This CDR3 reads CSASIFRPMNTEAFF. The CDR3 DNA sequence: TGCAGTGCTAGTATATTCAGGCCCATGAACACTGAAGCTTTCTTT.

The rearrangement uses TRBV27 and TRBJ2-1; TRBD1 is a possible D gene (6 bases). Trimming removed 6 bases at V and 10 bases at J, with 13 bases between. The CDR3 runs 12 residues. In germline, CDR1 is MNHEY, CDR2 SMNVEV (reference sequence). CDR3: CASSRRGREQFF. DNA for the CDR3: TGTGCCAGCAGCCGCAGGGGAAGGGAGCAGTTCTTC.

This clonotype was counted only a few times. In DNA form, the CDR3 reads TGCGCCAGCAGCCCACCAGGGGGAGCGGGTAACACAGATACGCAGTATTTT. Protein product: CASSPPGGAGNTDTQYF. The chain links TRBV5-1 to TRBJ2-3; possible D gene TRBD1, 7 bases. CDR1 and CDR2 (germline): SGHRS, YFSETQ. The V and J ends lost 4 bases and 2 bases respectively, with 20 bases between them. The CDR3 spans 17 residues.

This clonotype was counted a few times. The chain has TRBV20-1 and TRBJ2-1, with TRBD2 matching over 15 bases. Germline CDR1 and CDR2: DFQATT and SNEGSKA (reference sequence). This CDR3 is built from 16 residues. The junction had 9 bases not matched to a gene; V was cut back by 4 bases and J by 8 bases. The CDR3 DNA reads as TGCAGTGCTATGCGGACTAGCGGGAGGGCCATGTATGAGCAGTTCTTC. This encodes CSAMRTSGRAMYEQFF.

V usage is TRBV20-1 and J usage is TRBJ2-1, with a weak D call TRBD1 (6 bases). In germline, CDR1 is DFQATT, CDR2 SNEGSKA (reference sequence). Trimming removed 6 bases from V and 2 bases from J, with 14 bases in between. The CDR3 loop spans 14 amino acids. This chain's CDR3 is CSASSGDTYNEQFF. CDR3 in DNA: TGCAGTGCCAGTAGTGGGGACACCTACAATGAGCAGTTCTTC.

V usage is TRBV3-1 and J usage is TRBJ2-3; D is unresolved. The CDR3 length is 12 residues. V was shortened by 3 bases and J by 4 bases, with 5 bases between the two germline ends. The germline CDR1 and CDR2 sequences are LGHDT and YNNKEL (reference sequence). CDR3 sequence: CASSHESDTQYF. DNA for the CDR3: TGTGCCAGCAGCCACGAGTCAGATACGCAGTATTTT.

The chain combines TRBV20-1 with TRBJ2-1; D gene unclear. Germline CDR1 reads DFQATT; CDR2 reads SNEGSKA (reference sequence). The V gene lost 6 bases and the J gene lost 7 bases, with 22 bases spanning the gap. CDR3 size: 15 residues. The CDR3 DNA reads TGCAGTGCCCACCTAACCGGAACCCGAATTAATGAGCAGTTCTTC. Its translation: CSAHLTGTRINEQFF.

Notes on this clonotype: Sequence at one end of the junction differs from germline and may be a read error. The rearrangement joins TRBV12-3 or TRBV12-4 to TRBJ2-1; 7 positions match TRBD2. This CDR3 comprises 11 residues. CDR3 residues: CASSLAEGKFF. Written as DNA, the CDR3 is TGTGCCAGCAGTCTAGCGGAGGGGAAGTTCTTC.

The chain links TRBV4-1 to TRBJ2-3, with 11 positions matching TRBD2. Germline V gives CDR1 MGHRA, CDR2 YSYEKL. V trimming: 1 base; J trimming: 6 bases; junction bases outside the gene matches: 6. The CDR3 length is 16 residues. The CDR3 DNA sequence: TGCGCCAGCAGCCAAGTAGCGGGAGGGCCTCGGGATACGCAGTATTTT. Translating gives CASSQVAGGPRDTQYF.

The chain combines TRBV20-1 with TRBJ1-2, with 7 bases fitting TRBD1. V gave up 6 bases and J gave up 1 base; unmatched junction bases: 2. The CDR3 covers 12 residues. Germline CDR1 is DFQATT and CDR2 is SNEGSKA (reference sequence). As DNA, the CDR3 is TGCAGTGCCCGGGACAGTAACTATGGCTACACCTTC. This gives the protein CSARDSNYGYTF.

This clonotype came up a few times. This sequence joins TRBV29-1 and TRBJ2-3; 8 bases line up with TRBD2. The CDR3 has 15 amino acids. Germline V lookup: CDR1 SQVTM, CDR2 ANQGSEA. Losses at the gene ends were 5 bases for V and 0 bases for J; bases not matched to a gene: 7. CDR3 bases: TGCAGCGTTAATCCTAAGCGGGAGAGCACAGATACGCAGTATTTT. This codes for CSVNPKRESTDTQYF.